This entry lists 12 T cell receptor beta chains sequenced from one sample in a study of blood T cell repertoires in COVID-19. Using immunoSEQ multiplex PCR, the repertoire was profiled, and TCRdb retains in-frame clones only, with some absent. The table records 95,000 to 110,000 clones, 84% of them present only once. What was sequenced was peripheral blood. The receptors originated from a human donor in a cohort sampled during active or convalescent COVID-19.

V usage is TRBV2 and J usage is TRBJ2-1; 7 bases fit TRBD1. From germline, CDR1 is SNHLY and CDR2 FYNNEI. Trimming at V came to 8 bases and at J to 4 bases, leaving 8 bases not matched to a gene. This CDR3 is 14 amino acids long. CDR3 coding DNA: TGTGCCAGCTGGAACAGCAGGGGGTACAATGAGCAGTTCTTC. The encoded protein is CASWNSRGYNEQFF.

CDR3 bases: TGTGCCAGCAGTCCGGGGGGCCGGGAGACCCAGTACTTC. This translates into CASSPGGRETQYF. The chain uses TRBV27 and TRBJ2-5; perhaps TRBD2 as D (7 bases). The CDR3 contains 13 residues. Per germline, CDR1 MNHEY and CDR2 SMNVEV (reference sequence). V was clipped by 5 bases and J by 5 bases, with 12 bases between them.

The sample holds a few counts of this clone. The chain is built from TRBV4-1 and TRBJ1-1, with no clear D. Deletions cut 6 bases from V and 3 bases from J, with 23 bases between. This CDR3 spans 17 amino acids. CDR1 and CDR2 from the germline V gene are MGHRA and YSYEKL. Here the CDR3 DNA reads TGCGCCAGCAGACCGACCAGAAGCGGTGGGGTGGACACTGAAGCTTTCTTT. It is translated as CASRPTRSGGVDTEAFF.

The table lists this clone with a few counts. The chain has TRBV5-1 and TRBJ2-3; D possibly corresponds to TRBD1 (8 bases). Germline CDR1 is SGHRS and CDR2 is YFSETQ. The CDR3 loop spans 18 amino acids. V was trimmed by 4 bases and J by 0 bases, leaving 21 bases between them. CDR3 sequence: CASSETGSGTGSTDTQYF. The CDR3 DNA follows: TGCGCCAGCAGCGAGACGGGAAGCGGGACAGGCAGCACAGATACGCAGTATTTT.

This clone turned up a few times. The chain carries TRBV7-6 and TRBJ2-1; D perhaps matches TRBD1 (5 bases). Trimming pared 5 bases from V and 4 bases from J, leaving 9 bases between. The length of the CDR3 is 13 residues. CDR1 and CDR2 from the germline V gene are SGHVS and FNYEAQ. The CDR3 loop is CASSQDRYNEQFF. CDR3 in DNA: TGTGCCAGCAGCCAAGACAGATACAATGAGCAGTTCTTC.

This clone was seen a single time. The chain recombines TRBV7-3 with TRBJ1-5; 8 nucleotides line up with TRBD1. CDR1 SGHTA and CDR2 FQGTGA come from the germline V gene. The CDR3 is made up of 16 amino acids. V gave up 3 bases and J gave up 4 bases; unmatched junction bases: 8. The CDR3 DNA is TGTGCCAGCAGCTTTGGCAGGGGGCGATTGAATCAGCCCCAGCATTTT. It encodes CASSFGRGRLNQPQHF.

J is TRBJ2-7 and V is TRBV6-5; D not certain. The V and J ends lost 6 bases and 2 bases respectively, with 17 bases between them. Germline V gene data show CDR1 as MNHEY and CDR2 as SVGAGI. The CDR3 spans 15 residues. DNA of the CDR3: TGTGCCAGCAGCCTACGTCCCGACAAAGCCTACGAGCAGTACTTC. It is translated as CASSLRPDKAYEQYF.

V is TRBV18 and J is TRBJ1-1; D gene ambiguous. This CDR3 comprises 15 residues. V was trimmed by 3 bases and J by 2 bases, leaving 13 bases between them. Per the germline V gene, CDR1 is KGHSH and CDR2 is LQKENI. The CDR3 DNA is TGTGCCAGCTCACCCTTCGGAGAGAGCAACACTGAAGCTTTCTTT. Translation gives CASSPFGESNTEAFF.

The chain joins TRBV27 to TRBJ1-4; D might be TRBD1 (5 bases). The CDR3 runs 14 residues. V shed 3 bases and J shed 7 bases, with 12 bases lying between them. Germline loops: CDR1 MNHEY, CDR2 SMNVEV (reference sequence). CDR3 nucleotide sequence: TGTGCCAGCAGTTTTCAGGGTCGAAGTGAAAAACTGTTTTTT. It translates to CASSFQGRSEKLFF.

V is TRBV18 and J is TRBJ1-1, with a possible D match to TRBD1 (6 bases). The germline V and J ends were trimmed by 3 bases and 13 bases, with 27 bases remaining between them. There are 16 residues in the CDR3. Germline V lookup: CDR1 KGHSH, CDR2 LQKENI. The CDR3 loop reads CASSPQTGHPKEGDFF. The CDR3 region has the DNA TGTGCCAGCTCACCTCAAACGGGACACCCTAAAGAGGGTGATTTCTTT.

This clone was detected only once. This sequence joins TRBV7-3 and TRBJ2-1, with TRBD1 matching over 10 bases. The germline V gene encodes CDR1 SGHTA and CDR2 FQGTGA. There are 17 residues in the CDR3. V was clipped by 1 base and J by 2 bases; unmatched bases: 5. DNA of the CDR3: TGTGCCAGCAGCTTAAGGGGGACAGGGGACGCCTACAATGAGCAGTTCTTC. It codes for CASSLRGTGDAYNEQFF.

This clone came up a few times. The chain recombines TRBV9 with TRBJ2-1, with D possibly matching TRBD1 (6 bases). This CDR3 spans 13 amino acids. Trimming took 7 bases from V and 4 from J, leaving 12 bases between them. Germline V CDR1 and CDR2: SGDLS, YYNGEE. CDR3 sequence reads: CASGRTVYNEQFF. For the CDR3, the DNA is TGTGCCAGCGGTAGGACAGTATACAATGAGCAGTTCTTC. Filled out from reference TRBV9 and TRBJ2-1, the complete variable domain reads DSGVTQTPKHLITATGQRVTLRCSPRSGDLSVYWYQQSLDQGLQFLIQYYNGEERAKGNILERFSAQQFPDLHSELNLSSLELGDSALYFCASGRTVYNEQFFGPGTRLTVL.